This T cell receptor (beta chain) came from a study of blood T cell repertoires in COVID-19 (dated by TCRdb to the early 2020s). Study-wide context: The collaborator samples originated in the United States, Italy and Spain and spanned the acute and convalescent phases of COVID-19. The prospective study material was composed of cDNA or gDNA derived from T cells, B-cell-depleted T cells, or PBMCs. Subjects who had been exposed to COVID-19, were actively infected with it, or had recovered from it provided the deeply sampled blood TCRbeta repertoires that made up the dataset. The repertoires were released in a freely available public database intended as a resource for research on the immune response to SARS-CoV-2. Samples came from the ongoing ImmuneRACE study (first 160 participants) plus 1,254 subjects from 6 global collaborators. A de-identified subject ID, COVID-19 status, age in years and sex were almost always included in the sample metadata. HLA class I and class II types, where available, came from metadata supplied by the sample provider rather than from assay-based typing. The paper's findings and limits, for the study overall: The amount of clinical and demographic metadata varied by source and participant and was provided uncurated.

To note about this clone: Its binding antigen is unknown. There are no base qualities to consult, and no much larger clone falls within one base.

The immunoSEQ Assay, a bias-controlled multiplex PCR, was used to amplify TCRbeta CDR3 regions from genomic DNA. On the study's bioinformatics: Nucleated cell counts per sample were estimated from amplification of reference gene primers within the assay. To quantify the absolute abundance of each unique TCRbeta CDR3 rearrangement, sequence reads were collapsed and filtered. For each sample, productive Simpson clonality was calculated by taking the square root of Simpson's diversity index across productive rearrangements. Here the immuneACCESS table is served through TCRdb, limited to in-frame sequences with V and J called. Missing clones are a known gap in these copies; in checked studies unresolved V genes cover under half, and the rest lacks a known reason. The DNA gave D and trimming, while V, J and clone size come from that table. Across this sample there are 97,000 or so clones, with approximately 84% seen only once. Clones ranked in the top ten supply 8% to 13% of the sample.

Collaborating institutions collected whole blood in K2EDTA tubes following their own protocols. For TCRbeta analysis, collaborators shipped samples as frozen whole blood, isolated PBMCs, or DNA extracted from either of those sample types. The receptor comes from a man in his 70s with acute or convalescent COVID-19. The sequenced sample consisted of peripheral blood.

The nucleotide sequence is given as TGCGCCAGCAGCCAATCCTGGACTAGCGGAGGCTACAATGAGCAGTTCTTC. It translates to CASSQSWTSGGYNEQFF. Recombination joined TRBV4-3 with TRBJ2-1, with 10 bases matching TRBD2. CDR1 is given as LGHNA and CDR2 as YSLEER, both from the germline V gene. The CDR3 goes from the cysteine to the phenylalanine over 17 residues. Only the CDR3 region is kept as DNA, spanning 51 bases read in frame from base 1. Ends trimmed: V by 2 bases, J by 3 bases; bases unmatched to a gene: 7.